The 2 T cell receptor beta chains in this list originate from one sample, sequenced in a study of blood T cells in healthy people across ages. Sample-barcoded 5' priming and a J-beta primer mix drove a second PCR of roughly 6 to 12 cycles. Each CDR3 protein gets one entry after TCRdb re-called the 5' RACE reads with MiXCR. The sample contains about 780,000 distinct CDR3 sequences, around 68% of which appear only once. The material sequenced was blood. These receptor sequences come from a man younger than 40 in good health.

The chain joins TRBV28 to TRBJ2-7, with 8 bases matching TRBD1. This CDR3 has 14 amino acids. CDR1 and CDR2 (germline): MDHEN, SYDVKM. V lost 6 bases to trimming and J lost 3 bases; unmatched junction nucleotides: 7. This chain's CDR3 is CASSIPGGGYEQYF. The CDR3 region has the DNA TGTGCCAGCAGCATCCCAGGGGGCGGCTACGAGCAGTACTTC.

The rearrangement links TRBV6-2 or TRBV6-3 to TRBJ2-5; 12 bases are shared with TRBD2. CDR3 length: 16 residues. Germline V gene sequence: CDR1 MNHEY, CDR2 SVGEGT. The V and J ends lost 2 bases and 4 bases, in that order; junction bases with no gene match: 5. The CDR3 is CASSYPTSGGTETQYF. The CDR3 DNA sequence: TGTGCCAGCAGTTACCCGACTAGCGGGGGAACAGAGACCCAGTACTTC.